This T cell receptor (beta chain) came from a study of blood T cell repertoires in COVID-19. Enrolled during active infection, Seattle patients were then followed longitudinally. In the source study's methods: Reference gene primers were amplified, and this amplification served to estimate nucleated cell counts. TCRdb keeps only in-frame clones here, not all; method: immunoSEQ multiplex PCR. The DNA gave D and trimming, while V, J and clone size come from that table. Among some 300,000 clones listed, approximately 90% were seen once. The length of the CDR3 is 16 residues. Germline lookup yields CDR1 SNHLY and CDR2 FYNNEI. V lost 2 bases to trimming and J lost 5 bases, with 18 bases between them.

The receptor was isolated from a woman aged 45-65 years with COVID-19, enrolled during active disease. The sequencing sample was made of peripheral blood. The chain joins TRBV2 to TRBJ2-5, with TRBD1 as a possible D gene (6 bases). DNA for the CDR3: TGTGCCAGCAGTGAAAGCCCCGTGGGGGCAAGGGAGACCCAGTACTTC. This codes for CASSESPVGARETQYF.